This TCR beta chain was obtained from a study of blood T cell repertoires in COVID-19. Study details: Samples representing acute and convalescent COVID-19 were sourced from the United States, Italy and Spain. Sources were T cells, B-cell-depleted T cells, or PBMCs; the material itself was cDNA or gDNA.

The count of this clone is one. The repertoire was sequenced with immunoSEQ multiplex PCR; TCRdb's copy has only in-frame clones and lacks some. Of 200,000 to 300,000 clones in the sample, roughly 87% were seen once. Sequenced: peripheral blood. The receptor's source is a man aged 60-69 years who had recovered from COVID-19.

DNA of the CDR3: TGCAGCGTTGAAGATTTTTCAGGGAATGAAAAACTGTTTTTT. Protein: CSVEDFSGNEKLFF. The chain combines TRBV29-1 with TRBJ1-4; TRBD1 might be the D (5 bases). This CDR3 is built from 14 residues. Trimming cost V 0 bases and J 5 bases, with 10 bases left between them. Germline loops: CDR1 SQVTM, CDR2 ANQGSEA.